This TCR beta chain was profiled in a study of PD-1 blockade in classical Hodgkin lymphoma (dated by TCRdb to about 2020). Concerning the study at large: Nivolumab dosing was 3 mg/kg intravenously every 2 weeks, continuing until either disease progression or unacceptable toxicity. To define a peripheral blood immune signature of response to PD-1 blockade in classical Hodgkin lymphoma, the study combined TCR beta sequencing with CyTOF.

Overall results and qualifications from the work: Baseline TCR diversity was reported to be lower in newly diagnosed patients than in healthy donors and to be lower still in relapsed/refractory patients. CD4+ but not CD8+ TCR diversity rose significantly by C4D1 (p=0.0027 vs p=0.16), most apparent in complete responders (p=0.02). Baseline diversity similar to that of newly diagnosed patients was observed in trial patients achieving complete response, whereas significantly lower diversity was observed in partial responders and progressors. The study was restricted to a single clinical trial cohort, and the causes of repertoire differences, possibly disease activity or prior therapy, were left undefined. Patients starting nivolumab less than 1 year after ASCT had lower diversity and were excluded from later analyses to avoid confounding by immune reconstitution.

Genomic DNA was extracted with the Qiagen DNeasy kit from unsorted PBMCs and from negatively selected CD4+ and CD8+ fractions. Using primers that anneal to V and J segments, immunoSEQ multiplex PCR amplified the TCR beta CDR3 regions. A synthetic immune receptor repertoire was used to minimize amplification bias, and remaining bias was computationally removed after sequencing. The authors' analysis ran thus. Repertoire diversity was quantified as the Shannon entropy index using custom Python scripts. The unsorted, CD4+ and CD8+ repertoires were each analyzed separately, with the exception of combined analyses, where CD4+ and CD8+ sequences were merged in silico. A clone counted as expanded when the clone's frequency after treatment rose at least 2-fold relative to C1D1, and clones undetected at baseline were given a pseudocount of 0.5. Clones with 0 or 1 copy at C1D1 were classified as singleton clones, and clones with 2 or more copies were classified as non-singleton clones. Clones expanded in unsorted samples were labelled as CD4+, CD8+ or unknown by matching protein sequences in sorted samples from the same patient. Wilcoxon tests were applied to paired samples to test diversity changes from C1D1 to C4D1. What TCRdb holds here is the immuneACCESS table cut down to in-frame rearrangements. Part of the clones is not present; checked against another copy, under half of the missing clones reflect an unresolved V gene, and the others are unexplained. That table supplies the V and J calls and clone size; D and trimming were determined from the DNA. This sample gives approximately 22,000 clones in total; roughly 71% of them show up just once. About 19% of the sample goes to the ten largest clones.

In the paper's terms, the time point label means: cycle 4 day 1 (C4D1), after 5 to 7 weeks of nivolumab. Every trial patient had relapsed following autologous stem cell transplantation, and prior brentuximab vedotin exposure was what differed among cohorts A, B and C. The trial cohort was composed of approximately 56 patients with relapsed/refractory classical Hodgkin lymphoma, for whom complete response, partial response or progressive disease was recorded as best overall response. In the multi-cohort phase II CheckMate 205 trial, trial patients received single-agent nivolumab. Best overall response was determined by an independent review committee according to the 2007 International Working Group response criteria. Trial PBMCs were collected immediately before nivolumab initiation (C1D1) and during therapy at cycle 2 day 1 and cycle 4 day 1. Peripheral blood was collected in 8 mL Vacutainer Cell Preparation Tubes, from which PBMCs were isolated by centrifugation and then cryopreserved.

V has 5 bases trimmed and J has 3 bases trimmed; junction bases matching no gene number 7. The CDR3, cysteine through phenylalanine, is 16 amino acids long. The kept DNA is CDR3 alone, 48 bases in frame from the first base. CDR1 is given as SGHTA and CDR2 as FQGTGA, both from the germline V gene. Points on this clone: Its antigen is currently not known. It has no much larger one-base neighbor in the sample; base qualities were not kept.

Recombination linked TRBV7-3 to TRBJ2-3, with 11 bases aligning to TRBD2. The TCR was taken from a human donor with classical Hodgkin lymphoma. The material was peripheral blood mononuclear cells (PBMCs), obtained before the fourth cycle of nivolumab. Here the CDR3 is given as CASSRGTSGRTDTQYF. In nucleotide form, the sequence is TGTGCCAGCAGCCGCGGGACTAGCGGAAGGACAGATACGCAGTATTTT.